One sample yielded the 32 T cell receptor beta chains listed below, sequenced in a study of beta chain features in type 1 diabetes. Study-wide points: Type 1 diabetes patients had TCRB CDR3s that were shorter (moderately but significantly so) in all four CD4+ subsets.

What these receptors recognize is not known. The study reverse transcribed the entire isolated RNA, so it sequenced expressed TCRB transcripts. Profiling relied on immunoSEQ multiplex PCR, and the TCRdb table lists in-frame clones only, not all of them. The sample includes about 260,000 clones, about a fifth of them seen just once. Sequenced: naive CD4+ T cells from blood. The receptors here all came from a woman aged 40 to 50 with type 1 diabetes.

This clone came up a few times. The chain employs TRBV15 and TRBJ1-3; D gene uncertain. With 5 bases removed from V and 0 bases from J, the gap between germline ends came to 11 bases. Germline V gives CDR1 LNHNV, CDR2 YYDKDF (reference sequence). This CDR3 has 15 residues. CDR3 sequence (DNA): TGTGCCACCAGCGCCGCCCGGTTCTCTGGAAACACCATATATTTT. Its translation is CATSAARFSGNTIYF.

This chain connects TRBV2 to TRBJ1-1; D is perhaps TRBD1 (5 bases). From germline, CDR1 is SNHLY and CDR2 FYNNEI. This CDR3 has 13 amino acids. The V end was cut by 2 bases, the J end by 6 bases, with 10 bases between. The CDR3 DNA follows: TGTGCCAGCAGTGAATGGGGGGGACCTGAAGCTTTCTTT. Translated, it gives CASSEWGGPEAFF.

This clone has just a few counts. Other DNA sequences in this specimen translate into the identical CDR3. The V gene is TRBV18, the J gene TRBJ1-2; D may be TRBD1 (5 bases). Germline V gene data show CDR1 as KGHSH and CDR2 as LQKENI. The CDR3 length is 12 residues. V dropped 0 bases and J dropped 8 bases, with 7 bases sitting between them. CDR3: CASSPPGGGYTF. The CDR3 DNA reads as TGTGCCAGCTCACCACCGGGGGGAGGCTACACCTTC.

This clone was detected a few times. This sequence joins TRBV27 and TRBJ2-6, with TRBD2 as a possible D gene (5 bases). Germline V gene lookup returns CDR1 MNHEY and CDR2 SMNVEV (reference sequence). Trimming removed 2 bases from V and 2 bases from J, with 7 bases in between. CDR3 length: 15 residues. The CDR3 spells CASSLEGTGANVLTF. The CDR3 nucleotides are TGTGCCAGCAGTTTAGAGGGCACTGGGGCCAACGTCCTGACTTTC. Full variable domain (rest looked up from reference TRBV27 and TRBJ2-6): EAQVTQNPRYLITVTGKKLTVTCSQNMNHEYMSWYRQDPGLGLRQIYYSMNVEVTDKGDVPEGYKVSRKEKRNFPLILESPSPNQTSLYFCASSLEGTGANVLTFGAGSRLTVL.

The chain combines TRBV29-1 with TRBJ1-2; no firm D call. The CDR3 contains 11 residues. Trimming removed 4 bases from V and 5 bases from J, with 8 bases in between. The germline CDR1 and CDR2 sequences are SQVTM and ANQGSEA. For the CDR3, the DNA is TGCAGCGTTGGGACGGGGTATGGCTACACCTTC. Protein: CSVGTGYGYTF. Full variable domain (missing parts from reference TRBV29-1 and TRBJ1-2): SAVISQKPSRDICQRGTSLTIQCQVDSQVTMMFWYRQQPGQSLTLIATANQGSEATYESGFVIDKFPISRPNLTFSTLTVSNMSPEDSSIYLCSVGTGYGYTFGSGTRLTVV.

This clone has more than one count but fewer than ten. The chain is built from TRBV7-3 and TRBJ2-3; TRBD2 aligns across 8 bases. This CDR3 has 15 amino acids. CDR1 and CDR2 (germline): SGHTA, FQGTGA. The V gene end was trimmed by 1 base and the J gene end by 5 bases; junction bases not matched to a gene: 5. The CDR3 coding sequence is TGTGCCAGCAGCTTAAATGGGGGGACTAGAGATACGCAGTATTTT. Its protein product is CASSLNGGTRDTQYF.

The chain links TRBV4-3 to TRBJ2-7, with 9 nucleotides matching TRBD1. Germline CDR1 and CDR2: LGHNA and YSLEER. The V and J ends lost 0 bases and 3 bases, in that order; junction bases with no gene match: 15. The CDR3 extends over 19 amino acids. CDR3 sequence: CASSQEAGAGTGNRYEQYF. CDR3 nucleotides: TGCGCCAGCAGCCAAGAAGCAGGGGCCGGGACAGGGAATCGCTACGAGCAGTACTTC.

The chain recombines TRBV7-3 with TRBJ2-3; possibly TRBD1 for D (6 bases). V was pared by 5 bases and J by 4 bases, with 16 bases between. The CDR3 is 15 residues long. Germline assignment: CDR1 SGHTA and CDR2 FQGTGA. The CDR3 spells CASSPRMGAPDTQYF. CDR3 in DNA: TGTGCCAGCAGCCCTCGCATGGGGGCACCAGATACGCAGTATTTT. Complete variable domain (other parts from reference TRBV7-3 and TRBJ2-3): GAGVSQTPSNKVTEKGKYVELRCDPISGHTALYWYRQSLGQGPEFLIYFQGTGAADDSGLPNDRFFAVRPEGSVSTLKIQRTERGDSAVYLCASSPRMGAPDTQYFGPGTRLTVL.

The chain combines TRBV14 with TRBJ1-2; TRBD1 might be the D (5 bases). V lost 3 bases and J lost 7, with 9 bases in between. CDR3 length equals 12 residues. Germline V gene sequence: CDR1 SGHDN, CDR2 FVKESK. CDR3 sequence: CASSHARAGYTF. In DNA form, the CDR3 reads TGTGCCAGCAGCCACGCCAGGGCTGGCTACACCTTC.

Only a few counts were recorded for this clone. The chain carries TRBV11-1 and TRBJ2-1; D remains ambiguous. This CDR3 region has 15 residues. CDR1 is SGHAT, CDR2 FQDESV, per germline (reference sequence). Trimming removed 0 bases at V and 0 bases at J, with 6 bases between. Written as DNA, the CDR3 is TGTGCCAGCAGCTTAGCGGCCAACTCCTACAATGAGCAGTTCTTC. The encoded protein is CASSLAANSYNEQFF.

The V and J genes are TRBV7-2 and TRBJ1-2, with D maybe TRBD1 (5 bases). Germline CDR1 reads SGHTA; CDR2 reads FQGNSA. This CDR3 spans 13 amino acids. V lost 3 bases, J lost 8 bases, and 13 bases lay in between. The CDR3 spells CASSFSSGNGYTF. Here the CDR3 DNA reads TGTGCCAGCAGCTTTTCCTCAGGGAACGGCTACACCTTC.

In its sample, this clone was seen a few times. The rearrangement joins TRBV30 to TRBJ1-1, with D tentatively TRBD1 (6 bases). The germline V gene encodes CDR1 GTSNPN and CDR2 SVGIG (reference sequence). CDR3 length: 13 residues. V was shortened by 7 bases and J by 4 bases, with 16 bases between the two germline ends. The CDR3 reads CASRGGESTEAFF. The CDR3 DNA is TGTGCCTCCAGGGGAGGGGAATCCACTGAAGCTTTCTTT.

The V gene is TRBV7-9, the J gene TRBJ1-1; the match to TRBD1 covers 9 bases. The trim removed 3 bases at V and 1 base at J, leaving 9 bases unmatched. The CDR3 sequence is 17 residues long. The germline CDR1 and CDR2 sequences are SEHNR and FQNEAQ (reference sequence). CDR3 loop: CASSFRWDRATNTEAFF. In nucleotides, the CDR3 is TGTGCCAGCAGCTTCAGGTGGGACAGGGCAACGAACACTGAAGCTTTCTTT.

The chain has TRBV28 and TRBJ2-6; D is ambiguous. Germline assignment: CDR1 MDHEN and CDR2 SYDVKM. Trimming removed 5 bases at V and 4 bases at J, with 12 bases between. The CDR3 is made up of 15 amino acids. In DNA, the CDR3 is TGTGCCAGCAGTCTCCGCGAGTGGGGGGCCAACGTCCTGACTTTC. Its protein is CASSLREWGANVLTF.

This chain links TRBV9 with TRBJ1-1; D not resolved. From germline, CDR1 is SGDLS and CDR2 YYNGEE. The CDR3 totals 13 residues. V lost 2 bases and J lost 5, with 10 bases in between. CDR3 nucleotides: TGTGCCAGCAGCGTCGATCAGGCGACTGAAGCTTTCTTT. It yields the protein CASSVDQATEAFF.

This clone was observed a few times. The rearrangement uses TRBV28 and TRBJ2-5; D might be TRBD2 (7 bases). Trimming shortened V by 8 bases and J by 5 bases, and 15 bases separated the two germline ends. Germline V lookup: CDR1 MDHEN, CDR2 SYDVKM. The CDR3 loop spans 13 amino acids. CDR3 in amino acids: CASEGGGRETQYF. In DNA form, the CDR3 reads TGTGCCAGCGAAGGGGGAGGGCGGGAGACCCAGTACTTC.

This clone was observed a few times. The chain joins TRBV9 to TRBJ2-3, with D tentatively TRBD2 (5 bases). Germline V gives CDR1 SGDLS, CDR2 YYNGEE. Trimming shortened V by 3 bases and J by 2 bases, and 13 bases separated the two germline ends. There are 15 residues in the CDR3. The CDR3 nucleotides read TGTGCCAGCAGCGCCAGAGCGGCCCCCACAGATACGCAGTATTTT. This translates into CASSARAAPTDTQYF.

The J gene is TRBJ2-7, the V gene TRBV5-6; maybe TRBD1 (6 bases). V lost 4 bases, J lost 5 bases, and 19 bases lay in between. The length of the CDR3 is 15 residues. Germline V lookup: CDR1 SGHDT, CDR2 YYEEEE. CDR3: CASSPQGPQRDEQYF. The CDR3 nucleotides read TGTGCCAGCAGCCCCCAGGGGCCCCAAAGGGACGAGCAGTACTTC.

This clone was picked up a small number of times. The genes are TRBV5-1 and TRBJ2-3, with 8 positions matching TRBD1. CDR1 and CDR2 (germline): SGHRS, YFSETQ. CDR3 length: 15 residues. The trim removed 4 bases at V and 1 base at J, leaving 5 bases unmatched. The CDR3 here is CASSAKTGGTDTQYF. As DNA, the CDR3 is TGCGCCAGCAGCGCCAAGACAGGGGGCACAGATACGCAGTATTTT.

This chain joins TRBV7-8 and TRBJ2-7, with D tentatively TRBD2 (6 bases). The V and J ends lost 3 bases and 6 bases respectively, with 9 bases between them. The length of the CDR3 is 12 residues. Germline-derived CDR1 and CDR2 are SGHVS and FQNEAQ. Here the CDR3 reads CASSFGGSEQYF. CDR3 sequence (DNA): TGTGCCAGCAGCTTTGGGGGGTCCGAGCAGTACTTC. Combining the CDR3 with reference TRBV7-8 and TRBJ2-7 gives the whole variable domain GAGVSQSPRYKVAKRGQDVALRCDPISGHVSLFWYQQALGQGPEFLTYFQNEAQLDKSGLPSDRFFAERPEGSVSTLKIQRTQQEDSAVYLCASSFGGSEQYFGPGTRLTVT.

This clone has just a few counts. The chain combines TRBV7-2 with TRBJ1-1, with TRBD1 identical over 7 bases. V gave up 8 bases and J gave up 4 bases; unmatched junction bases: 10. Germline V gene lookup returns CDR1 SGHTA and CDR2 FQGNSA. The CDR3 contains 14 residues. The CDR3 DNA reads TGTGCCAGCTTGAGGGGGCTCGGGTCCACTGAAGCTTTCTTT. This sequence encodes CASLRGLGSTEAFF.

The chain links TRBV5-1 to TRBJ2-2, with 7 bases aligning to TRBD1. The CDR3 extends over 15 amino acids. V lost 0 bases to trimming and J lost 6 bases; unmatched junction nucleotides: 5. Germline assignment: CDR1 SGHRS and CDR2 YFSETQ. The CDR3 sequence: CASSLDGTDPGELFF. The CDR3 DNA reads as TGCGCCAGCAGCTTGGACGGGACAGACCCCGGGGAGCTGTTTTTT.

The chain carries TRBV5-1 and TRBJ2-1; D is uncertain. CDR1 SGHRS and CDR2 YFSETQ come from the germline V gene. V shed 0 bases and J shed 5 bases, with 6 bases lying between them. This CDR3 comprises 13 residues. CDR3 in amino acids: CASSLGPDNEQFF. DNA of the CDR3: TGCGCCAGCAGCTTGGGCCCGGACAATGAGCAGTTCTTC.

This CDR3 is CSAYRAGEQYF. The CDR3 DNA is TGCAGTGCTTACAGGGCCGGCGAGCAGTACTTC. The chain carries TRBV20-1 and TRBJ2-7, with D possibly being TRBD1 (6 bases). V was shortened by 5 bases and J by 6 bases, with 11 bases between the two germline ends. This CDR3 is built from 11 residues. Germline CDR1 DFQATT, CDR2 SNEGSKA (reference sequence).

This clone has only a few counts. The chain is built from TRBV7-9 and TRBJ2-3; 12 nucleotides align to TRBD2. This CDR3 has 17 residues. V lost 4 bases to trimming and J lost 4 bases; unmatched junction nucleotides: 9. The V gene's germline CDR1 is SEHNR and CDR2 FQNEAQ (reference sequence). This chain's CDR3 is CASSSLWTSGAPDTQYF. The CDR3 coding sequence is TGTGCCAGCAGCTCCCTTTGGACTAGCGGGGCGCCAGATACGCAGTATTTT.

The genes are TRBV10-3 and TRBJ1-1, with D maybe TRBD1 (5 bases). V was cut by 10 bases and J by 3 bases, with 18 bases left in between. Germline CDR1 reads ENHRY; CDR2 reads SYGVKD. This CDR3 region has 14 residues. In DNA form, the CDR3 reads TGTGCCACCTCGGAACTGGGGCGACACACTGAAGCTTTCTTT. The encoded protein is CATSELGRHTEAFF.

This chain links TRBV7-2 with TRBJ2-3, with D unresolved. The CDR3 consists of 12 residues. CDR1 and CDR2 from the germline V gene are SGHTA and FQGNSA. With 5 bases removed from V and 3 bases from J, the gap between germline ends came to 6 bases. The CDR3 loop is CASSDTTDTQYF. In DNA, the CDR3 is TGTGCCAGCAGCGACACGACAGATACGCAGTATTTT.

The chain joins TRBV7-2 to TRBJ1-6; perhaps TRBD1 as D (5 bases). Germline V lookup: CDR1 SGHTA, CDR2 FQGNSA. This CDR3 spans 12 amino acids. V was shortened by 6 bases and J by 15 bases, with 15 bases between the two germline ends. Here the CDR3 DNA reads TGTGCCAGCAGTACCCCTCAGGGAAACCTCCACTTT. This encodes CASSTPQGNLHF.

The chain is built from TRBV25-1 and TRBJ1-1; D is possibly TRBD1 (5 bases). This CDR3 is 12 amino acids long. The V gene lost 3 bases and the J gene lost 11 bases, with 13 bases spanning the gap. From germline, CDR1 is MGHDK and CDR2 SYGVNS. DNA of the CDR3: TGTGCCAGCAGTGATTGGGGGGGGAAGGCTTTCTTT. Residues: CASSDWGGKAFF.

This chain links TRBV4-3 with TRBJ1-1; D not certain. Germline V gives CDR1 LGHNA, CDR2 YSLEER. Trimming took off 0 bases at V and 3 bases at J, with 5 bases between the two ends. The CDR3 consists of 13 residues. The CDR3 reads CASSQDLYTEAFF. In DNA, the CDR3 is TGCGCCAGCAGCCAAGATCTATACACTGAAGCTTTCTTT.

Written as DNA, the CDR3 is TGTGCCATCAGTGAGGCTAGAAGACATACGCAGTATTTT. Protein sequence: CAISEARRHTQYF. The chain carries TRBV10-3 and TRBJ2-3; D is unresolved. Germline assignment: CDR1 ENHRY and CDR2 SYGVKD. V lost 2 bases, J lost 7 bases, and 10 bases lay in between. The CDR3 consists of 13 residues.

This clone was seen more than once but under ten times. V gene TRBV9 combines with J gene TRBJ1-2; D is ambiguous. This CDR3 spans 14 amino acids. Per the germline V gene, CDR1 is SGDLS and CDR2 is YYNGEE. V lost 4 bases to trimming and J lost 4 bases, with 14 bases between them. CDR3 residues: CASSPPFPGYGYTF. The DNA of the CDR3 is TGTGCCAGCAGCCCACCATTCCCAGGCTATGGCTACACCTTC.